The 17 T cell receptor beta chains below all came from one sample that was sequenced in a study of molecular identifiers for immune sequencing clone quantification. A single record per CDR3 protein comes from TCRdb applying MiXCR to the PCR reads. The sample yields hundreds of thousands of distinct CDR3 sequences, roughly a quarter seen once. Sequencing used naive CD8+ T cells from blood, with Jurkat cell RNA spiked in. Subset denoted: FACS-sorted CD8+CD4-CCR7+CD45RA+ naive T cells. These receptors all come from a human donor in good health. Some libraries in this study had Jurkat cell RNA spiked in.

This clonotype has a single count. It is likely a read error, because the conserved phenylalanine at the end of the CDR3 is missing. This CDR3 is CASSLWVITNTEAFL. The CDR3 nucleotides read TGTGCCAGCAGCTTGTGGGTCATCACGAACACTGAAGCTTTCCTT. This chain uses TRBV5-3 with TRBJ1-1; no definite D call. TRBV5-3 is an ORF; its function is uncertain. The CDR3 is 15 residues long.

In regard to this clonotype: Sequence at one end of the junction differs from germline and may be a read error. The rearrangement joins TRBV30 to TRBJ1-1; D is unresolved. The V gene's germline CDR1 is GTSNPN and CDR2 SVGIG (reference sequence). The CDR3 sequence is 13 residues long. The CDR3 DNA is TGTGCCTGGAGTGTAGCATTGGTAACTGAAACTTTCTTT. Its protein is CAWSVALVTETFF.

This clonotype has just a few counts. V is TRBV19 and J is TRBJ1-1, with 7 bases that match TRBD1. The CDR3 consists of 13 residues. Germline V gene lookup returns CDR1 LNHDA and CDR2 SQIVND (reference sequence). V shed 10 bases and J 0 bases; nucleotides not matched to a gene: 5. DNA of the CDR3: TGTGCCACCAGGGGGGCAGTGAACACTGAAGCTTTCTTT. Amino acids: CATRGAVNTEAFF.

The chain has TRBV7-9 and TRBJ1-2; 7 positions agree with TRBD1. This CDR3 has 15 amino acids. J was trimmed by 1 base and V by 4 bases; bases with no gene match: 6. The germline V gene has CDR1 SEHNR and CDR2 FQNEAQ (reference sequence). The CDR3 DNA follows: TGTGCCAGCAGCTCCGGACAGGAACATAACTATGGCTACACCTTC. As protein: CASSSGQEHNYGYTF.

The table lists this clonotype with a few counts. The gene calls are TRBV3-1 and TRBJ2-7; TRBD1 matches at 10 bases. V lost 6 bases and J lost 3; bases outside the gene matches: 5. Germline lookup yields CDR1 LGHDT and CDR2 YNNKEL (reference sequence). The CDR3 is 14 amino acids. CDR3 region: CASSSRDRGYEQYF. DNA of the CDR3: TGTGCCAGCAGTTCCCGGGACAGGGGCTACGAGCAGTACTTC.

The V call is TRBV27, the J call TRBJ2-5; maybe TRBD1 (6 bases). The CDR3 covers 14 residues. V shed 3 bases and J shed 1 base, with 9 bases lying between them. Per the germline V gene, CDR1 is MNHEY and CDR2 is SMNVEV (reference sequence). Here the CDR3 reads CASSFGQSQETQYF. Written as DNA, the CDR3 is TGTGCCAGCAGTTTTGGACAGTCCCAAGAGACCCAGTACTTC.

As regards this clonotype: A clone one base away is much larger, so this may be a read error. The V gene is TRBV6-5, the J gene TRBJ2-5, with a weak D call TRBD2 (5 bases). There are 16 residues in the CDR3. Germline CDR1 reads MNHEY; CDR2 reads SVGAGI. As DNA, the CDR3 is TGTGCCAGCAGTGGCCCAAGGACTCCCCTTCAAGAGACCCGGTACTTC. Residues: CASSGPRTPLQETRYF.

This clonotype was counted only a few times. The chain links TRBV15 to TRBJ1-5; 8 bases agree with TRBD1. V lost 0 bases and J lost 7; bases outside the gene matches: 8. CDR3 length equals 16 residues. From germline, CDR1 is LNHNV and CDR2 YYDKDF (reference sequence). The CDR3 DNA reads TGTGCCACCAGCAGAGATTCGGCAGGGGGCTTCCAGCCCCAGCATTTT. As protein: CATSRDSAGGFQPQHF.

This chain links TRBV12-3 or TRBV12-4 with TRBJ2-3, with TRBD2 matching over 14 bases. After removal of 8 bases from V and 1 base from J, the junction contained 2 bases not matched to a gene. The length of the CDR3 is 15 residues. The CDR3 nucleotides are TGTGCCAGCTCGGGACTAGCGGGGGGCACAGATACGCAGTATTTT. As protein: CASSGLAGGTDTQYF.

A note on this clonotype: Germline and junction disagree at one end, which may indicate a read error. The V and J genes are TRBV27 and TRBJ2-5; 9 bases agree with TRBD2. Germline V gene lookup returns CDR1 MNHEY and CDR2 SMNVEV (reference sequence). The CDR3 is 17 residues long. DNA of the CDR3: TGTGCCAGCGGTTTAGGATTATCTAGCGGGATTGGAAAGACCCAGTACTTC. The encoded protein is CASGLGLSSGIGKTQYF.

To note about this clonotype: With a much larger clone just one base away, this may be a read error. No conserved phenylalanine or tryptophan is present at the end of the CDR3, so a read error is the likely explanation. The V gene is TRBV28, the J gene TRBJ1-1; perhaps TRBD1 as D (5 bases). V lost 2 bases, J lost 4 bases, and 11 bases lay in between. Germline CDR1 and CDR2: MDHEN and SYDVKM. The CDR3 contains 14 residues. The CDR3 is CASSLRGRVTEAFL. CDR3 DNA sequence: TGTGCCAGCAGTTTACGGGGCAGGGTCACTGAAGCTTTCCTT.

This clonotype was counted many times. CDR3 in amino acids: CSARDYVADQPQHF. For the CDR3, the DNA is TGCAGTGCTAGAGATTATGTGGCAGATCAGCCCCAGCATTTT. This rearrangement joins TRBV20-1 to TRBJ1-5; D not resolved. The CDR3 is 14 residues long. Germline V lookup: CDR1 DFQATT, CDR2 SNEGSKA (reference sequence). The germline V and J ends were trimmed by 0 bases and 5 bases, with 11 bases remaining between them.

The rearrangement links TRBV6-2 or TRBV6-3 to TRBJ1-6; 8 bases match TRBD1. Germline CDR1 reads MNHEY; CDR2 reads SVGEGT. The CDR3 contains 15 residues. Trimming cost V 5 bases and J 8 bases; bases outside gene matches: 8. CDR3 sequence: CASSPDRALDSPLHF. The CDR3 DNA is TGTGCCAGCAGTCCGGACAGGGCGCTCGATTCACCCCTCCACTTT.

This clonotype was counted ten times or more. This sequence joins TRBV6-5 and TRBJ2-7; D might be TRBD1 (6 bases). The V end was cut by 9 bases, the J end by 4 bases, with 16 bases between. The CDR3 contains 13 residues. The germline V gene encodes CDR1 MNHEY and CDR2 SVGAGI. CDR3 bases: TGTGCCAGTGGGCCAGGGGACCGATACGAGCAGTACTTC. Its translation is CASGPGDRYEQYF.

V usage is TRBV27 and J usage is TRBJ2-7, with a weak D call TRBD1 (6 bases). The CDR3 is 16 amino acids. V was shortened by 5 bases and J by 4 bases, with 21 bases between the two germline ends. Germline V CDR1 and CDR2: MNHEY, SMNVEV (reference sequence). The CDR3 DNA reads TGTGCCAGCAGTCTAGTCGCAGGCCTGGGGACATACGAGCAGTACTTC. As protein: CASSLVAGLGTYEQYF.

The sample holds a few counts of this clonotype. The V gene is TRBV7-2, the J gene TRBJ1-3; D remains unclear. The CDR3 extends over 15 amino acids. Trimming stripped 4 bases from V and 0 bases from J, with 10 bases between. CDR1 and CDR2 from the germline V gene are SGHTA and FQGNSA. This chain's CDR3 is CASSSDISSGNTIYF. The CDR3 DNA is TGTGCCAGCAGCTCCGACATCTCCTCTGGAAACACCATATATTTT. The entire variable domain, with the rest obtained from reference TRBV7-2 and TRBJ1-3, is as follows: GAGVSQSPSNKVTEKGKDVELRCDPISGHTALYWYRQSLGQGLEFLIYFQGNSAPDKSGLPSDRFSAERTGGSVSTLTIQRTQQEDSAVYLCASSSDISSGNTIYFGEGSWLTVV.

This clonotype showed up many times. V usage is TRBV12-3 or TRBV12-4 and J usage is TRBJ1-1; a weak D match, TRBD1 (6 bases). The germline V and J ends were trimmed by 7 bases and 11 bases, with 11 bases remaining between them. This CDR3 contains 10 residues. CDR3 region: CASTHGQAFF. The CDR3 region has the DNA TGTGCCAGCACCCACGGACAGGCTTTCTTT.